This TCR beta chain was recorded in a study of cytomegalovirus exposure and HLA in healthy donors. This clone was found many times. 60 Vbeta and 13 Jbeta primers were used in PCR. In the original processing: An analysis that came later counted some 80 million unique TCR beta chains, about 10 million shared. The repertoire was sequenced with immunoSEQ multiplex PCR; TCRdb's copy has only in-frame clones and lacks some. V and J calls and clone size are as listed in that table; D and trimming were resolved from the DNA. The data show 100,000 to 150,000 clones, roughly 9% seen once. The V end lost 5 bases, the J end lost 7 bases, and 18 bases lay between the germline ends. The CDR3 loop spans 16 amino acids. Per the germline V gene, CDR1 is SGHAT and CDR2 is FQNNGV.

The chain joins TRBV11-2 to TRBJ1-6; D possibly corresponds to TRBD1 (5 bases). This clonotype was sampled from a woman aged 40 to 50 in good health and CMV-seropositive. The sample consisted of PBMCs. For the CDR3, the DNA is TGTGCCAGCAGCCAGATCCAGGGCCGATCGAATTCACCCCTCCACTTT. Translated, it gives CASSQIQGRSNSPLHF.